Presented here are 15 T cell receptor beta chains from one specimen sequenced in a study of T cells in narcolepsy. Only in-frame clones appear in the TCRdb table, and some are missing; sequencing was by immunoSEQ multiplex PCR. The sample contains 25,000 to 30,000 clones, about 87% of which appear only once. The sample was memory (CD45RA-) CD4+ T cells from blood. These receptors all come from a human donor in good health.

The genes are TRBV5-1 and TRBJ1-2; D is unclear. Trimming pared 4 bases from V and 6 bases from J, leaving 7 bases between. Germline V lookup: CDR1 SGHRS, CDR2 YFSETQ. CDR3 length equals 11 residues. The DNA of the CDR3 is TGCGCCAGCAGCGACACACATGGCTACACCTTC. Its translation: CASSDTHGYTF.

This clone was seen only a few times. The chain combines TRBV7-2 with TRBJ2-5, with D possibly being TRBD1 (5 bases). V lost 5 bases to trimming and J lost 4 bases, with 8 bases between them. The CDR3 is made up of 12 amino acids. Germline CDR1 is SGHTA and CDR2 is FQGNSA. The CDR3 DNA reads as TGTGCCAGCAGCCCAGGGATAGAGACCCAGTACTTC. The encoded protein is CASSPGIETQYF.

V gene TRBV19 combines with J gene TRBJ1-5; D gene ambiguous. The ends were cut back, 7 bases at V and 2 bases at J, with 9 bases in the middle. The CDR3 is 13 residues long. Germline CDR1 is LNHDA and CDR2 is SQIVND (reference sequence). In DNA form, the CDR3 reads TGTGCCAGTAATATTAGGGGCAATCAGCCCCAGCATTTT. It encodes CASNIRGNQPQHF.

For this clone: The junction differs from germline at one of its ends, possibly a read error. The chain couples TRBV19 to TRBJ1-5, with 7 bases that match TRBD1. CDR1 is LNHDA, CDR2 SQIVND, per germline (reference sequence). CDR3 size: 15 residues. The CDR3 sequence: CASKSGTAYNQPQHF. The CDR3 DNA reads TGTGCAAGTAAGTCAGGGACAGCGTACAATCAGCCCCAGCATTTT.

The chain links TRBV6-4 to TRBJ2-4; 9 bases are shared with TRBD1. CDR3 size: 14 residues. V was clipped by 6 bases and J by 8 bases; unmatched bases: 8. CDR1 is MRHNA and CDR2 is SNTAGT in the germline V gene. CDR3 nucleotide sequence: TGTGCCAGCAGCGCCCAGGACAGGGGAGACATTCAGTACTTC. Protein product: CASSAQDRGDIQYF.

The chain carries TRBV29-1 and TRBJ2-6, with D unresolved. Germline CDR1 SQVTM, CDR2 ANQGSEA. V lost 5 bases and J 1 base, leaving 9 bases between the germline ends. The CDR3 length is 14 residues. The CDR3 loop reads CSVQGGSGANVLTF. The DNA of the CDR3 is TGCAGCGTTCAAGGCGGTTCTGGGGCCAACGTCCTGACTTTC.

A word on this clone: An end of the junction differs from the germline gene, which may be a read error. This specimen includes other DNA sequences encoding the same CDR3. The chain employs TRBV7-2 and TRBJ1-1; D might be TRBD1 (5 bases). CDR3 size: 15 residues. Germline V gene data show CDR1 as SGHTA and CDR2 as FQGNSA. DNA of the CDR3: TGTGCCAGCAGCTTAGGAGGCAGGGTGAGGACTGAAGCGTTCTTT. As protein: CASSLGGRVRTEAFF.

Concerning this clone: The sample holds other DNA sequences that translate to the same CDR3. The CDR3 spells CASSVGLAGGLSYEQYF. CDR3 in DNA: TGTGCCAGCAGCGTAGGGCTAGCGGGGGGGCTATCCTACGAGCAGTACTTC. The chain uses TRBV9 and TRBJ2-7, with 12 bases identical to TRBD2. The CDR3 runs to 17 residues. Looked up from germline, CDR1 is SGDLS and CDR2 is YYNGEE. V trimming: 0 bases; J trimming: 1 base; junction bases outside the gene matches: 5.

The chain employs TRBV11-2 and TRBJ1-1, with a tentative D call TRBD1 (5 bases). In germline, CDR1 is SGHAT, CDR2 FQNNGV. V shed 6 bases and J shed 0 bases, with 20 bases lying between them. This CDR3 spans 17 amino acids. The CDR3 sequence: CASRERVARGVNTEAFF. The CDR3 DNA sequence: TGTGCCAGCAGGGAAAGGGTAGCCCGAGGGGTGAACACTGAAGCTTTCTTT.

This clone showed up just once. J is TRBJ2-5 and V is TRBV10-3, with D unresolved. Germline values: CDR1 ENHRY, CDR2 SYGVKD. The CDR3 runs 11 residues. V gave up 3 bases and J gave up 5 bases, with 4 bases separating them. The CDR3 spells CAISDRETQYF. Here the CDR3 DNA reads TGTGCCATCAGTGATCGGGAGACCCAGTACTTC.

J is TRBJ2-5 and V is TRBV18; maybe TRBD2 (6 bases). The CDR3 contains 16 residues. CDR1 is KGHSH, CDR2 LQKENI, per germline. The V end lost 3 bases, the J end lost 0 bases, and 14 bases lay between the germline ends. CDR3 DNA sequence: TGTGCCAGCTCACCCCAGGATAGGAGGGACCAAGAGACCCAGTACTTC. This gives the protein CASSPQDRRDQETQYF.

V is TRBV27 and J is TRBJ1-2, with TRBD1 matching over 8 bases. Germline V gene lookup returns CDR1 MNHEY and CDR2 SMNVEV (reference sequence). The V gene end was trimmed by 0 bases and the J gene end by 5 bases; junction bases not matched to a gene: 5. The CDR3 consists of 15 residues. CDR3 region: CASSLSATGGYGYTF. CDR3 DNA: TGTGCCAGCAGTTTATCGGCCACAGGGGGGTATGGCTACACCTTC.

V and J are TRBV2 and TRBJ1-5; weak D call: TRBD1 (6 bases). The length of the CDR3 is 16 residues. V was clipped by 1 base and J by 1 base, with 11 bases between them. CDR1 and CDR2 from the germline V gene are SNHLY and FYNNEI. The CDR3 DNA follows: TGTGCCAGCAGTGAAGAGGGCAGGGGAAGCAATCAGCCCCAGCATTTT. Protein: CASSEEGRGSNQPQHF.

V usage is TRBV2 and J usage is TRBJ1-5; D is ambiguous. CDR1 is SNHLY, CDR2 FYNNEI, per germline. The CDR3 loop spans 12 amino acids. The germline V and J ends were trimmed by 7 bases and 3 bases, with 7 bases remaining between them. This CDR3 reads CASNFDNQPQHF. The CDR3 nucleotides read TGTGCCAGCAACTTTGACAATCAGCCCCAGCATTTT. The full variable domain, rest sourced from reference TRBV2 and TRBJ1-5, is EPEVTQTPSHQVTQMGQEVILRCVPISNHLYFYWYRQILGQKVEFLVSFYNNEISEKSEIFDDQFSVERPDGSNFTLKIRSTKLEDSAMYFCASNFDNQPQHFGDGTRLSIL.

The V and J genes are TRBV2 and TRBJ1-3; D is unresolved. Trimming shortened V by 7 bases and J by 0 bases, and 10 bases separated the two germline ends. The CDR3 is 14 amino acids. CDR1 is SNHLY, CDR2 FYNNEI, per germline. The CDR3 DNA sequence: TGTGCCAGCACTCCGCGGAACTCTGGAAACACCATATATTTT. Translating gives CASTPRNSGNTIYF. Drawing the rest from reference TRBV2 and TRBJ1-3, the complete variable domain is EPEVTQTPSHQVTQMGQEVILRCVPISNHLYFYWYRQILGQKVEFLVSFYNNEISEKSEIFDDQFSVERPDGSNFTLKIRSTKLEDSAMYFCASTPRNSGNTIYFGEGSWLTVV.